This T cell receptor beta chain appears in the sequencing data of a study of Graves' ophthalmopathy and Graves' hyperthyroidism. This clonotype was observed at least ten times. The study amplified TCR beta CDR3 regions using RNA transcripts. HTBI primers served in a first-round RT-PCR, which a second-round multiplex PCR followed. TCRdb recomputed calls from the multiplex PCR reads with MiXCR, one row per CDR3 protein. The data show approximately 700,000 distinct CDR3 sequences, over 40% seen once. V lost 6 bases and J 3 bases, leaving 8 bases between the germline ends. CDR3 size: 12 residues. Germline lookup yields CDR1 LNHNV and CDR2 YYDKDF (reference sequence).

The rearrangement uses TRBV15 and TRBJ1-2, with unresolved D. The source is an adult man with Graves' ophthalmopathy. Sequenced input: peripheral blood. DNA for the CDR3: TGTGCCACCAGTGAGGGAGACTATGGCTACACCTTC. Amino acid sequence: CATSEGDYGYTF.